The rows below give T cell receptor beta chains drawn from one sample of a study of blood T cell repertoires in COVID-19. The data were produced by immunoSEQ multiplex PCR, yet TCRdb's version contains in-frame clones alone and is incomplete. The sample lists some 270,000 clones; approximately 89% were seen once. Sequencing was performed on PBMCs or T cells enriched from blood (not recorded which). The receptors originated from a man aged 35-49 years who had been exposed to COVID-19. CDR3s include the opening cysteine and the closing phenylalanine or tryptophan. The D gene is left open where the match is weak. The size field is filled for only some rows; it gives once, few, many or a size class.

j_call: TRBJ1-5; d_call: TRBD1; v_call: TRBV30; clone_size: NA; cdr3_aa: CAWSVNRGYSNQPQHF; cdr3_nt: TGTGCCTGGAGTGTAAACAGGGGATATAGCAATCAGCCCCAGCATTTT
j_call: TRBJ1-1; d_call: NA; v_call: TRBV7-6; clone_size: NA; cdr3_aa: CASSLAGEVDTEAFF; cdr3_nt: TGTGCCAGCAGCTTAGCGGGAGAGGTGGACACTGAAGCTTTCTTT
j_call: TRBJ1-1; d_call: NA; v_call: TRBV12-5; clone_size: NA; cdr3_aa: CASGWGGRSEAFF; cdr3_nt: TGTGCTAGTGGTTGGGGGGGACGGAGTGAAGCTTTCTTT
j_call: TRBJ1-2; d_call: NA; v_call: TRBV7-9; clone_size: NA; cdr3_aa: CASSSIPTANYGYTF; cdr3_nt: TGTGCCAGCAGCTCGATCCCGACAGCCAACTATGGCTACACCTTC
j_call: TRBJ2-1; d_call: TRBD1; v_call: TRBV7-3; clone_size: NA; cdr3_aa: CASSSRQGRGSRNEQFF; cdr3_nt: TGTGCCAGCAGCTCGAGACAGGGGCGAGGGAGTCGTAATGAGCAGTTCTTC
j_call: TRBJ1-2; d_call: NA; v_call: TRBV28; clone_size: NA; cdr3_aa: CASSLLRGSYGYTF; cdr3_nt: TGTGCCAGCAGTTTACTCAGGGGCAGTTATGGCTACACCTTC
j_call: TRBJ2-7; d_call: NA; v_call: TRBV5-5; clone_size: once; cdr3_aa: CASRSFGGRSYEQYF; cdr3_nt: TGTGCCAGCAGGTCCTTCGGGGGGCGCTCCTACGAGCAGTACTTC
j_call: TRBJ2-1; d_call: TRBD2; v_call: TRBV3-1/TRBV3-2; clone_size: NA; cdr3_aa: CASSQDLASGPEQFF; cdr3_nt: TGTGCCAGCAGCCAAGATTTGGCTAGCGGGCCTGAGCAGTTCTTC
j_call: TRBJ1-1; d_call: NA; v_call: TRBV27; clone_size: NA; cdr3_aa: CASSFLGAADTEAFF; cdr3_nt: TGTGCCAGCAGTTTCTTAGGGGCAGCCGACACTGAAGCTTTCTTT
j_call: TRBJ2-1; d_call: TRBD2; v_call: TRBV28; clone_size: NA; cdr3_aa: CASSTVLAGGAHNEQFF; cdr3_nt: TGTGCCAGCAGCACCGTCCTAGCGGGAGGGGCCCACAATGAGCAGTTCTTC
j_call: TRBJ1-2; d_call: TRBD1; v_call: TRBV7-6; clone_size: NA; cdr3_aa: CASSLEGTGVHGYTF; cdr3_nt: TGTGCCAGCAGCTTAGAGGGGACAGGGGTACATGGCTACACCTTC
j_call: TRBJ1-5; d_call: TRBD1; v_call: TRBV28; clone_size: NA; cdr3_aa: CASTLSPGQGLNQPQHF; cdr3_nt: TGTGCCAGCACCCTGAGCCCGGGACAGGGACTAAATCAGCCCCAGCATTTT
j_call: TRBJ2-3; d_call: NA; v_call: TRBV7-8; clone_size: NA; cdr3_aa: CASSLAPGLSTDTQYF; cdr3_nt: TGTGCCAGCAGCTTAGCCCCCGGACTTAGCACAGATACGCAGTATTTT
j_call: TRBJ2-5; d_call: TRBD2; v_call: TRBV6-5; clone_size: NA; cdr3_aa: CASLAGGTQETQYF; cdr3_nt: TGTGCCAGTCTAGCGGGGGGGACCCAAGAGACCCAGTACTTC
j_call: TRBJ1-1; d_call: NA; v_call: TRBV5-1; clone_size: NA; cdr3_aa: CASNPRAGENTEAFF; cdr3_nt: TGCGCCAGCAACCCCCGCGCAGGGGAGAACACTGAAGCTTTCTTT
j_call: TRBJ2-1; d_call: TRBD2; v_call: TRBV5-6; clone_size: NA; cdr3_aa: CASSPPGTSGRYEQFF; cdr3_nt: TGTGCCAGCAGCCCCCCCGGGACTAGCGGGAGATATGAGCAGTTCTTC
j_call: TRBJ2-7; d_call: TRBD2; v_call: TRBV7-9; clone_size: NA; cdr3_aa: CASSPIVAGVPYEQYF; cdr3_nt: TGTGCCAGCAGCCCAATCGTAGCGGGAGTTCCTTACGAGCAGTACTTC
j_call: TRBJ2-7; d_call: TRBD1; v_call: TRBV7-6; clone_size: NA; cdr3_aa: CASSLANARTGVPYEQYF; cdr3_nt: TGTGCCAGCAGCTTAGCCAACGCCAGGACAGGGGTCCCTTACGAGCAGTACTTC
j_call: TRBJ2-3; d_call: NA; v_call: TRBV9; clone_size: NA; cdr3_aa: CASSASQGKDTQYF; cdr3_nt: TGTGCCAGCAGTGCCAGTCAGGGGAAAGATACGCAGTATTTT
j_call: TRBJ2-5; d_call: NA; v_call: TRBV7-6; clone_size: NA; cdr3_aa: CASSLARAQETQYF; cdr3_nt: TGTGCCAGCAGCTTAGCCAGGGCCCAAGAGACCCAGTACTTC
j_call: TRBJ2-1; d_call: TRBD2; v_call: TRBV6-1; clone_size: NA; cdr3_aa: CASSVSGSPLSYNEQFF; cdr3_nt: TGTGCCAGCAGTGTTAGCGGGAGCCCCCTCTCCTACAATGAGCAGTTCTTC
j_call: TRBJ2-7; d_call: NA; v_call: TRBV7-9; clone_size: NA; cdr3_aa: CASSLDGDEQYF; cdr3_nt: TGTGCCAGCAGCTTAGACGGGGACGAGCAGTACTTC
j_call: TRBJ1-2; d_call: TRBD1; v_call: TRBV30; clone_size: NA; cdr3_aa: CAWSSGQPGYGYTF; cdr3_nt: TGTGCCTGGAGTTCGGGACAGCCTGGCTATGGCTACACCTTC
j_call: TRBJ2-7; d_call: TRBD2; v_call: TRBV7-9; clone_size: NA; cdr3_aa: CASRLNLAGEQYF; cdr3_nt: TGTGCCAGCAGGTTGAACCTAGCGGGGGAGCAGTACTTC
j_call: TRBJ1-5; d_call: TRBD1; v_call: TRBV19; clone_size: NA; cdr3_aa: CASLPETGGGQPQHF; cdr3_nt: TGTGCCAGTCTACCGGAAACAGGGGGAGGTCAGCCCCAGCATTTT
j_call: TRBJ2-1; d_call: NA; v_call: TRBV7-3; clone_size: NA; cdr3_aa: CASSPPGLSNEQFF; cdr3_nt: TGTGCCAGCAGCCCTCCGGGACTTTCCAATGAGCAGTTCTTC
j_call: TRBJ1-1; d_call: NA; v_call: TRBV28; clone_size: NA; cdr3_aa: CASSLRGSWRTEAFF; cdr3_nt: TGTGCCAGCAGTTTGCGGGGCTCATGGCGAACTGAAGCTTTCTTT
j_call: TRBJ1-1; d_call: NA; v_call: TRBV6-2/TRBV6-3; clone_size: NA; cdr3_aa: CASSYYRDSTEAFF; cdr3_nt: TGTGCCAGCAGTTACTATCGGGATTCCACTGAAGCTTTCTTT
j_call: TRBJ1-2; d_call: NA; v_call: TRBV4-1; clone_size: NA; cdr3_aa: CASSQYDRPGRGYTF; cdr3_nt: TGCGCCAGCAGCCAATACGACAGGCCAGGCAGGGGCTACACCTTC
j_call: TRBJ2-3; d_call: TRBD2; v_call: TRBV19; clone_size: once; cdr3_aa: CATFPSGGFTDTQYF; cdr3_nt: TGTGCCACCTTCCCCAGCGGGGGCTTCACAGATACGCAGTATTTT
j_call: TRBJ2-2; d_call: NA; v_call: TRBV11-2; clone_size: NA; cdr3_aa: CASSSRLANTGELFF; cdr3_nt: TGTGCCAGCAGCTCCAGACTAGCGAACACCGGGGAGCTGTTTTTT
j_call: TRBJ1-1; d_call: TRBD1; v_call: TRBV10-3; clone_size: NA; cdr3_aa: CAIRTATGMNTEAFF; cdr3_nt: TGTGCCATCAGAACTGCGACAGGGATGAACACTGAAGCTTTCTTT
j_call: TRBJ2-5; d_call: TRBD1; v_call: TRBV5-1; clone_size: NA; cdr3_aa: CASSPSGQAETQYF; cdr3_nt: TGCGCCAGCAGCCCGAGCGGACAGGCGGAGACCCAGTACTTC
j_call: TRBJ1-4; d_call: TRBD1; v_call: TRBV14; clone_size: NA; cdr3_aa: CASSRGTVEKLFF; cdr3_nt: TGTGCCAGCAGCCGAGGGACAGTCGAAAAACTGTTTTTT
j_call: TRBJ2-5; d_call: TRBD2; v_call: TRBV6-5; clone_size: NA; cdr3_aa: CASSWGTSGQETQYF; cdr3_nt: TGTGCCAGCAGTTGGGGGACTAGCGGCCAAGAGACCCAGTACTTC
j_call: TRBJ2-1; d_call: TRBD1; v_call: TRBV9; clone_size: NA; cdr3_aa: CASSGGTGWNEQFF; cdr3_nt: TGTGCCAGCAGCGGAGGGACAGGGTGGAATGAGCAGTTCTTC
j_call: TRBJ2-1; d_call: NA; v_call: TRBV11-3; clone_size: once; cdr3_aa: CASSLAQGSYNEQFF; cdr3_nt: TGTGCCAGCAGCTTAGCACAGGGCTCCTACAATGAGCAGTTCTTC
j_call: TRBJ1-1; d_call: TRBD1; v_call: TRBV29-1; clone_size: NA; cdr3_aa: CSVEDLGGLEAFF; cdr3_nt: TGCAGCGTTGAAGATCTAGGGGGCCTTGAAGCTTTCTTT
j_call: TRBJ2-6; d_call: NA; v_call: TRBV7-2; clone_size: NA; cdr3_aa: CASSLVLRAISGANVLTF; cdr3_nt: TGTGCCAGCAGCTTAGTACTCAGGGCGATCTCTGGGGCCAACGTCCTGACTTTC
j_call: TRBJ1-5; d_call: TRBD1; v_call: TRBV4-1; clone_size: NA; cdr3_aa: CASSPQGQGKDQPQHF; cdr3_nt: TGCGCCAGCAGCCCTCAAGGACAGGGTAAGGATCAGCCCCAGCATTTT
j_call: TRBJ2-2; d_call: TRBD1; v_call: TRBV19; clone_size: once; cdr3_aa: CASRAGGDTGELFF; cdr3_nt: TGTGCCAGTAGAGCAGGGGGTGACACCGGGGAGCTGTTTTTT
j_call: TRBJ2-7; d_call: TRBD1; v_call: TRBV6-5; clone_size: NA; cdr3_aa: CASRQGAGEQYF; cdr3_nt: TGTGCCAGCAGACAGGGGGCGGGAGAGCAGTACTTC
j_call: TRBJ2-1; d_call: TRBD1; v_call: TRBV5-1; clone_size: NA; cdr3_aa: CASSLFGQGTGEQFF; cdr3_nt: TGCGCCAGCAGCTTATTTGGACAGGGTACCGGTGAGCAGTTCTTC
j_call: TRBJ2-5; d_call: NA; v_call: TRBV18; clone_size: NA; cdr3_aa: CASSPRVRETQYF; cdr3_nt: TGTGCCAGCTCACCTAGAGTGCGAGAGACCCAGTACTTC
j_call: TRBJ2-3; d_call: NA; v_call: TRBV28; clone_size: NA; cdr3_aa: CASSSSGDTQYF; cdr3_nt: TGTGCCAGCAGTTCCAGCGGGGATACGCAGTATTTT
j_call: TRBJ1-5; d_call: NA; v_call: TRBV2; clone_size: NA; cdr3_aa: CASTPGRVSNQPQHF; cdr3_nt: TGTGCCAGCACCCCCGGTCGGGTTAGCAATCAGCCCCAGCATTTT
j_call: TRBJ1-1; d_call: TRBD1; v_call: TRBV18; clone_size: NA; cdr3_aa: CASSPRQGDDTEAFF; cdr3_nt: TGTGCCAGCTCACCAAGACAGGGGGATGACACTGAAGCTTTCTTT
j_call: TRBJ2-7; d_call: NA; v_call: TRBV7-9; clone_size: NA; cdr3_aa: CASSLARLLAEQYF; cdr3_nt: TGTGCCAGCAGCTTAGCCCGACTATTAGCCGAGCAGTACTTC
j_call: TRBJ2-7; d_call: NA; v_call: TRBV2; clone_size: NA; cdr3_aa: CASSERMGGASSYEQYF; cdr3_nt: TGTGCCAGCAGTGAAAGGATGGGGGGGGCGAGTTCCTACGAGCAGTACTTC